Listed below are T cell receptor beta chains from one sample, sequenced in a study of Ad26.COV2.S vaccination and SARS-CoV-2 variants. TCRdb's table, derived via immunoSEQ multiplex PCR, lists solely in-frame clones and lacks some. The data contain about 680,000 clones, roughly 90% of them seen just once; the ten biggest clones take up about 1.5%. The sample was peripheral blood, taken in a trial of Ad26.COV2.S vaccine versus placebo. All receptors come from a person aged 18-65 years who received the Ad26.COV2.S COVID-19 vaccine or a placebo. Each CDR3 is given with its conserved first and last residue. Fields, in order: J gene, V gene, clone size, D gene, CDR3 DNA, CDR3 protein. D genes are given only for firm matches. Rows give clone size only sometimes, using once, few, many, or a class for an expanded clone.

>TRBJ2-1|TRBV5-4|.|.
TGTGCCAGCAGCCCTAGCACGGCGGGGAGCTCCTACAATGAGCAGTTCTTC
CASSPSTAGSSYNEQFF
>TRBJ2-7|TRBV18|.|TRBD1
TGTGCCAGCTCCGGGACAGGGGTCTACGAGCAGTACTTC
CASSGTGVYEQYF
>TRBJ2-3|TRBV29-1|.|TRBD1
TGCAGCGTTGTGATGACAGGGGGTAGCACAGATACGCAGTATTTT
CSVVMTGGSTDTQYF
>TRBJ1-4|TRBV3-1/TRBV3-2|.|.
TGTGCCAGCAGCCAAGGGAATGAAAAACTGTTTTTT
CASSQGNEKLFF
>TRBJ1-2|TRBV20-1|.|.
TGCAGTGCCTTCCTGTATGGCTACACCTTC
CSAFLYGYTF
>TRBJ1-2|TRBV2|few|.
TGTGCCGGAGGGGACATCCGCTATGGCTACACCTTC
CAGGDIRYGYTF
>TRBJ2-2|TRBV29-1|.|TRBD1
TGCAGCGCCCGGTCAGGGGGTAAGGCCGGGGAGCTGTTTTTT
CSARSGGKAGELFF
>TRBJ2-5|TRBV25-1|.|.
TGTGCCAGCAGTATGGGGCAGTACCAAGAGACCCAGTACTTC
CASSMGQYQETQYF
>TRBJ2-7|TRBV5-4|.|.
TGTGCCAGCAGCTTGGGGACTACCCAAGCCTACGAGCAGTACTTC
CASSLGTTQAYEQYF
>TRBJ2-4|TRBV12-5|.|.
TGTGCTAGTGGTTTGGTGAAGTCCCTAGCCAAAAACATTCAGTACTTC
CASGLVKSLAKNIQYF
>TRBJ1-1|TRBV4-1|.|.
TGCGCCAGCAGCCAAACAGGTGACACTGAAGCTTTCTTT
CASSQTGDTEAFF
>TRBJ1-4|TRBV9|.|TRBD1
TGTGCCAGCAGCGTAGATGAGGGGGCCAGTGAAAAACTGTTTTTT
CASSVDEGASEKLFF
>TRBJ1-2|TRBV4-3|.|.
TGCGCCAGCAGCCAAGATTTAGGTCCCGGGCCTTTGTCTAGCTATGGCTACACCTTC
CASSQDLGPGPLSSYGYTF
>TRBJ2-4|TRBV30|.|.
TGTGCCTGGGGACAGATAAACAGCCAATCCAAAAACATTCAGTACTTC
CAWGQINSQSKNIQYF
>TRBJ2-2|TRBV9|few|TRBD2
TGTGCCAGCAGCGTACTAGCGGGAGTACTAACCGGGGAGCTGTTTTTT
CASSVLAGVLTGELFF
>TRBJ2-6|TRBV19|once|.
TGTGCCAGTAGTATACCAGGGATCTCTGGGGCCAACGTCCTGACTTTC
CASSIPGISGANVLTF
>TRBJ1-2|TRBV29-1|.|.
TGCAGCGTTGGCGGCAGGGTTAGCTATGGCTACACCTTC
CSVGGRVSYGYTF
>TRBJ1-2|TRBV20-1|once|.
TGCAGGAGAGGGTTTGGTGGTGGCTACACCTTC
CRRGFGGGYTF
>TRBJ2-5|TRBV7-3|.|TRBD2
TGTGCCAGCAGCTTAAGTGGGGGGACTAGTTGGGAGACCCAGTACTTC
CASSLSGGTSWETQYF
>TRBJ1-4|TRBV27|.|.
TGTGCCAGCAGTTTAGAGGGTTCGTACAGGGAAAAACTGTTTTTT
CASSLEGSYREKLFF
>TRBJ2-7|TRBV24-1|.|TRBD1
TGTGCCACCAGTCCGGGACAGACCTACGAGCAGTACTTC
CATSPGQTYEQYF
>TRBJ2-5|TRBV15|.|TRBD2
TGTGCCACCAGCAGAGATGCGACTAGCGGGAGTTTAGAGACCCAGTACTTC
CATSRDATSGSLETQYF
>TRBJ2-5|TRBV20-1|once|TRBD1
TGCAGTGCTAGTCGCGGACAGGGCGGGGAGACCCAGTACTTC
CSASRGQGGETQYF
>TRBJ1-3|TRBV18|.|.
TGTGCCAGCTCACCACCGGGAGGGGGAAACTCTGGAAACACCATATATTTT
CASSPPGGGNSGNTIYF
>TRBJ2-2|TRBV27|.|.
TGTGCCAGCAGGTCCCTGTATTCCGGGGAGCTGTTTTTT
CASRSLYSGELFF
>TRBJ2-7|TRBV3-1/TRBV3-2|.|.
TGTGCCAGCAGCCAAGATCCCACAGATAACTACGAGCAGTACTTC
CASSQDPTDNYEQYF
>TRBJ2-7|TRBV5-1|.|TRBD1
TGCGCCAGCAGCTCTGAACCCGGGACAGCTTACGAGCAGTACTTC
CASSSEPGTAYEQYF
>TRBJ1-2|TRBV3-1/TRBV3-2|.|.
TGTGCCAGCAGCCACTATCGGGAAAACTATGGCTACACCTTC
CASSHYRENYGYTF
>TRBJ2-7|TRBV4-3|.|.
TGCGCCAGCAGCCAAGGACAGCACTACGAGCAGTACTTC
CASSQGQHYEQYF
>TRBJ2-3|TRBV10-3|.|.
TGTGCCATCAATTCTCTAGCTGGCACAGATACGCAGTATTTT
CAINSLAGTDTQYF
>TRBJ1-3|TRBV6-5|.|.
TGTGCCAGCAGGGCGGGGTCTGGAAACACCATATATTTT
CASRAGSGNTIYF
>TRBJ2-3|TRBV9|.|.
TGTGCCAGCAGCGGAACTAGCTTCCGATTTGATACGCAGTATTTT
CASSGTSFRFDTQYF
>TRBJ2-7|TRBV5-1|.|.
TGCGCCAGCAGCCCAACCACCGGGACGGAGTACGAGCAGTACTTC
CASSPTTGTEYEQYF
>TRBJ1-2|TRBV7-9|few|TRBD1
TGTGCCAGCAGCTTAGCGACAGGGGGCTACGGCTATGGCTACACCTTC
CASSLATGGYGYGYTF
>TRBJ1-2|TRBV7-9|.|.
TGTGCCAGCAGCTTAGACCTTCTCGGAAGGGGGTGGTATGGCTACACCTTC
CASSLDLLGRGWYGYTF
>TRBJ2-3|TRBV19|.|.
TGTGCCAGTGGACCATCAGGGGTAGTCACGCAGTATTTT
CASGPSGVVTQYF
>TRBJ2-7|TRBV7-2|.|.
TGTGCCAGCAGCTCGGCACAGACAGTCTACGAGCAGTACTTC
CASSSAQTVYEQYF
>TRBJ1-6|TRBV6-1|few|.
TGTGCCAGCAGTGATAGAAGGCTACATCCCAATTCACCCCTCCACTTT
CASSDRRLHPNSPLHF
>TRBJ2-3|TRBV18|.|.
TGTGCCAGCTCAATCGGACAGACAGATACGCAGTATTTT
CASSIGQTDTQYF
>TRBJ1-3|TRBV5-1|.|TRBD1
TGCGCCAGCAGCCAACACGGGACAGGGATTGAAAACACCATATATTTT
CASSQHGTGIENTIYF
>TRBJ1-3|TRBV30|.|.
TGTGCCTGGTCAGGCCTCGGAAACACCATATATTTT
CAWSGLGNTIYF
>TRBJ2-2|TRBV12-3/TRBV12-4|.|.
TGTGCCAGCAGTTTTCGGGAAACCGGGGAGCTGTTTTTT
CASSFRETGELFF
>TRBJ1-3|TRBV10-2|.|.
TGCGCCAGCAGTGATTATTATGGAAACACCATATATTTT
CASSDYYGNTIYF
>TRBJ2-1|TRBV6-6|.|.
TGTGCCAGCAGTTACCCCAGCCCACTCCCCCATGAGCAGTTCTTC
CASSYPSPLPHEQFF
>TRBJ2-1|TRBV5-8|.|.
TGTGCCAGCAGCTTGTGGCAGAGCAATGAGCAGTTCTTC
CASSLWQSNEQFF
>TRBJ1-1|TRBV10-3|.|TRBD1
TGTGCCATCAGTGAAGGGACAGGGGCTAATATGAACACTGAAGCTTTCTTT
CAISEGTGANMNTEAFF